The source of this T cell receptor (beta chain) is a study of T cell repertoires in aging, cancer and after chemotherapy. For the study at large: Donor ages fell into six groups from 30 or younger up to 70 or older. The study's findings and limits: In healthy donors, age-related TCR diversity loss mainly reflected lost richness.

Details on this clonotype: The target antigen is unknown.

The CDR3 has 14 amino acids. Trimming removed 4 bases at V and 4 bases at J, with 13 bases between. Rearranged V-D-J TRB sequences were amplified with a mixed TRB-A/B primer pool. TCRdb re-derived calls from the multiplex PCR reads in MiXCR, one entry per CDR3 protein. This table has about 12,000 distinct CDR3 sequences, 31% appearing once. TCR beta rearrangements were amplified from peripheral blood genomic DNA. Specimen: blood. The rearrangement joins TRBV12-3 or TRBV12-4 to TRBJ1-1; no definite D call. The TCR was taken from a human donor in good health. The donor label of this sample is uncertain. The CDR3 bases are TGTGCCAGCAGTTCCCAAAGAGTGGGCACTGAAGCTTTCTTT. Translated, it gives CASSSQRVGTEAFF.